A selection of T cell receptor beta chains follows, all from one sample in a study of blood T cell repertoires in COVID-19. TCRdb's copy holds only in-frame clones and misses some; the assay was immunoSEQ multiplex PCR. Among approximately 200,000 clones listed, approximately 86% were seen once. The sequenced material came from peripheral blood. Receptors were obtained from a man younger than 35 with active or convalescent COVID-19. CDR3s include the opening cysteine and the closing phenylalanine or tryptophan. D genes are given only for firm matches. Expanded clones get a size class; other rows say once, few or many, or leave the size out.

d_gene	j_gene	v_gene	abundance	CDR3aa	CDR3nt
TRBD2	TRBJ2-7	TRBV27	NA	CASSYSSAGATYEQYF	TGTGCCAGCAGTTATTCCTCAGCGGGAGCCACCTACGAGCAGTACTTC
NA	TRBJ2-7	TRBV4-2	NA	CASSQDRGGLYEQYF	TGTGCCAGCAGCCAAGACCGCGGCGGCCTCTACGAGCAGTACTTC
NA	TRBJ1-6	TRBV11-3	NA	CASSALQRPLYNSPLHF	TGTGCCAGCAGCGCCCTACAGCGGCCACTTTATAATTCACCCCTCCACTTT
TRBD2	TRBJ2-1	TRBV7-2	NA	CASSLGTGAGAENEQFF	TGTGCCAGCAGCTTAGGTACTGGGGCGGGAGCGGAGAATGAGCAGTTCTTC
NA	TRBJ2-2	TRBV5-1	NA	CASSVGWGAGELFF	TGCGCCAGCAGCGTAGGTTGGGGGGCCGGGGAGCTGTTTTTT
TRBD1	TRBJ2-1	TRBV30	NA	CAWSAYRGPEQFF	TGTGCCTGGAGTGCATACAGGGGACCTGAGCAGTTCTTC
TRBD1	TRBJ1-2	TRBV2	NA	CASSGDSVVYGYTF	TGTGCCAGCAGTGGGGACAGCGTGGTGTATGGCTACACCTTC
NA	TRBJ1-3	TRBV3-1/TRBV3-2	NA	CASSPRVSGNTIYF	TGTGCCAGCAGCCCCCGGGTCTCTGGAAACACCATATATTTT
TRBD2	TRBJ2-1	TRBV5-8	NA	CASSSLLAVEQFF	TGTGCCAGCAGCTCGTTGCTAGCGGTCGAGCAGTTCTTC
NA	TRBJ2-5	TRBV27	NA	CASSPPTGVTQYF	TGTGCCAGCAGTCCCCCCACCGGAGTTACCCAGTACTTC
NA	TRBJ1-2	TRBV28	NA	CASSFQATGANYGYTF	TGTGCCAGCAGTTTCCAGGCGACGGGAGCTAACTATGGCTACACCTTC
NA	TRBJ1-1	TRBV5-4	NA	CASRGWVEAEAFF	TGTGCCAGCCGGGGTTGGGTGGAGGCTGAAGCTTTCTTT
NA	TRBJ2-7	TRBV6-2/TRBV6-3	NA	CASSYWAVPLSSYEQYF	TGTGCCAGCAGTTACTGGGCAGTGCCATTGTCATCCTACGAGCAGTACTTC
TRBD2	TRBJ2-7	TRBV12-3/TRBV12-4	NA	CASRGDYSYEQYF	TGTGCCAGCAGAGGGGACTACTCCTACGAGCAGTACTTC
TRBD2	TRBJ2-7	TRBV9	NA	CASSPRTSGYEQYF	TGTGCCAGCAGCCCTCGGACTAGCGGCTACGAGCAGTACTTC
NA	TRBJ1-4	TRBV5-6	NA	CASSPPQGIGEKLFF	TGTGCCAGCAGCCCCCCTCAGGGAATAGGTGAAAAACTGTTTTTT
NA	TRBJ1-6	TRBV5-1	NA	CASSLAPGDSPLHF	TGCGCCAGCAGCTTGGCGCCAGGGGATTCACCCCTCCACTTT
TRBD1	TRBJ1-6	TRBV15	NA	CATSGGDSSYNSPLHF	TGTGCCACCAGCGGAGGGGACAGCTCCTATAATTCACCCCTCCACTTT
TRBD2	TRBJ2-1	TRBV15	NA	CATSRDGRALLNEQFF	TGTGCCACCAGCAGAGACGGGAGGGCCCTCCTCAATGAGCAGTTCTTC
NA	TRBJ1-3	TRBV19	NA	CASSMVDGTGNTIYF	TGTGCCAGTAGTATGGTGGACGGGACTGGAAACACCATATATTTT
NA	TRBJ1-1	TRBV7-2	NA	CASSYYTGTEAFF	TGTGCCAGCAGCTACTACACAGGGACTGAAGCTTTCTTT
NA	TRBJ2-7	TRBV7-6	NA	CASSRGTETSYYEQYF	TGTGCCAGCAGCCGGGGGACCGAGACTAGTTACTACGAGCAGTACTTC
NA	TRBJ2-1	TRBV2	NA	CASSIGSGREFF	TGTGCCAGCAGTATAGGGTCGGGAAGGGAGTTCTTC
NA	TRBJ1-4	TRBV7-2	NA	CASSSEVGSLFF	TGTGCCAGCAGCTCGGAGGTGGGGTCACTGTTTTTT
NA	TRBJ1-1	TRBV4-2	NA	CASSPSRGDTEAFF	TGTGCCAGCAGCCCCTCGCGGGGCGACACTGAAGCTTTCTTT
NA	TRBJ2-3	TRBV28	NA	CASLYRTDTQYF	TGTGCCAGCCTCTACCGCACAGATACGCAGTATTTT
NA	TRBJ1-1	TRBV6-5	NA	CASSYRPTMNTEAFF	TGTGCCAGCAGTTACCGCCCAACAATGAACACTGAAGCTTTCTTT
NA	TRBJ2-2	TRBV11-2	NA	CASSLDGVGELFF	TGTGCCAGCAGCTTAGATGGAGTAGGGGAGCTGTTTTTT
TRBD1	TRBJ2-7	TRBV13	NA	CASSSPSTGAAYEQYF	TGTGCCAGCAGCTCGCCCTCCACAGGGGCCGCCTACGAGCAGTACTTC
NA	TRBJ1-1	TRBV5-1	NA	CASSLSGARNTEAFF	TGCGCCAGCAGCTTGAGCGGGGCGCGTAACACTGAAGCTTTCTTT
NA	TRBJ1-5	TRBV6-5	NA	CAIGGVYSNQPQHF	TGTGCCATCGGGGGGGTCTATAGCAATCAGCCCCAGCATTTT
NA	TRBJ2-7	TRBV5-1	NA	CASSRSGDRSYEQYF	TGCGCCAGCAGTCGCTCCGGAGACAGATCCTACGAGCAGTACTTC
NA	TRBJ2-5	TRBV9	NA	CASSVSRFGTQYF	TGTGCCAGCAGCGTTAGCCGCTTTGGGACCCAGTACTTC
NA	TRBJ1-3	TRBV5-4	NA	CASSLVGSGNTIYF	TGTGCCAGCAGCTTGGTCGGCTCTGGAAACACCATATATTTT
NA	TRBJ2-1	TRBV6-1	NA	CASSEMGGNEQFF	TGTGCCAGCAGTGAAATGGGGGGCAATGAGCAGTTCTTC
TRBD1	TRBJ1-1	TRBV5-6	NA	CASSLRDRDVYGTEAFF	TGTGCCAGCAGCTTGCGGGACAGGGATGTGTATGGCACTGAAGCTTTCTTT
TRBD2	TRBJ2-1	TRBV3-1/TRBV3-2	NA	CASSQTSGGYNEQFF	TGTGCCAGCAGCCAGACTAGCGGGGGCTACAATGAGCAGTTCTTC
NA	TRBJ1-1	TRBV6-5	NA	CASSSSVGEAFF	TGTGCCAGCAGTTCGTCAGTTGGTGAAGCTTTCTTT
NA	TRBJ1-1	TRBV6-5	NA	CASSPPGTLNTEAFF	TGTGCCAGCAGTCCGCCCGGGACACTGAACACTGAAGCTTTCTTT
NA	TRBJ2-2	TRBV4-3	NA	CASSQEVVPGELFF	TGCGCCAGCAGCCAAGAAGTAGTCCCCGGGGAGCTGTTTTTT
TRBD2	TRBJ2-7	TRBV9	NA	CASSLGLAGRYEQYF	TGTGCCAGCAGCCTCGGACTAGCGGGGCGCTACGAGCAGTACTTC
NA	TRBJ2-5	TRBV7-9	NA	CASSKTSLTYQETQYF	TGTGCCAGCAGCAAAACTAGCTTGACCTACCAAGAGACCCAGTACTTC
NA	TRBJ1-4	TRBV29-1	once	CSVGGGGRDEKLFF	TGCAGCGTCGGGGGGGGAGGTAGGGATGAAAAACTGTTTTTT
NA	TRBJ1-6	TRBV19	NA	CASSILGGADSPLHF	TGTGCCAGTAGTATCCTTGGGGGGGCGGATTCACCCCTCCACTTT
TRBD2	TRBJ2-3	TRBV19	NA	CASRPSSGRADTQYF	TGTGCCAGTAGACCTTCTAGCGGGAGGGCGGATACGCAGTATTTT